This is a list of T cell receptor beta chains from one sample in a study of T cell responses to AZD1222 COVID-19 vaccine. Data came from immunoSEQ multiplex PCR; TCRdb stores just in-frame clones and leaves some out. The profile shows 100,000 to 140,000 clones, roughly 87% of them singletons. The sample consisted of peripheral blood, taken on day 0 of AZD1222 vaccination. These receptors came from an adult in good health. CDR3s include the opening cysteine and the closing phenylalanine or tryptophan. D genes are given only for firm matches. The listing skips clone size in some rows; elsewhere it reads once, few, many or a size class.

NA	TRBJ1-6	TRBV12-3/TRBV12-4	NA	TGTGCCAGCAGTTTACAGGGCCATTCACCCCTCCACTTT	CASSLQGHSPLHF
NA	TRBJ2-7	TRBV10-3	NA	TGTGCCATCGCCCAGGGGGGACTATACGAGCAGTACTTC	CAIAQGGLYEQYF
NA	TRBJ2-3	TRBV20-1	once	TGCAGTGCTCGATTTGGAGATACGCAGTATTTT	CSARFGDTQYF
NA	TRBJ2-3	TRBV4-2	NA	TGTGCCAGCAGCCAAGGGGCAGACACAGATACGCAGTATTTT	CASSQGADTDTQYF
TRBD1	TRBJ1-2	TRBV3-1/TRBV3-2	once	TGTGCCAGCAGCCAAGTGTGGACAGGGGGCGACTATGGCTACACCTTC	CASSQVWTGGDYGYTF
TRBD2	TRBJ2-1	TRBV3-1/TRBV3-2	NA	TGTGCCAGCAGCCAAGCTAGCGGGAGATTCAGTGAGCAGTTCTTC	CASSQASGRFSEQFF
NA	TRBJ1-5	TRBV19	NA	TGTGCCAGTAGTAAGAGGGACAATCAGCCCCAGCATTTT	CASSKRDNQPQHF
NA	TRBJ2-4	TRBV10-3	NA	TGTGCCACTTTGCCAGGACGTGACAAAAACATTCAGTACTTC	CATLPGRDKNIQYF
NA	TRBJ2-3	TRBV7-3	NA	TGTGCCAGCAGCACCGACGTCACAGATACGCAGTATTTT	CASSTDVTDTQYF
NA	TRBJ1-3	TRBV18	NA	TGTGCCAGCTCAAACTCCCCGGGGGGGAGCAACACCATATATTTT	CASSNSPGGSNTIYF
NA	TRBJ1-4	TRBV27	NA	TGTGCCAGCAGTCACAGCGAAGCTAATGAAAAACTGTTTTTT	CASSHSEANEKLFF
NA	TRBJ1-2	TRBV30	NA	TGTGCCTGGAGTGTCGGACAGTATTATGGCTACACCTTC	CAWSVGQYYGYTF
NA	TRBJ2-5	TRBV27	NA	TGTGCCAGCAGTTTCCTTACAACCCAAGAGACCCAGTACTTC	CASSFLTTQETQYF
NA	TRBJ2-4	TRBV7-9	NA	TGTGCCAGCAGCACGAACCCCCACATTCAGTACTTC	CASSTNPHIQYF
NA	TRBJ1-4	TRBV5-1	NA	TGCGCCAGCAGCTTGGCCTTGGCAGGGCTTAATGAAAAACTGTTTTTT	CASSLALAGLNEKLFF
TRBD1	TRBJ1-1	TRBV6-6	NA	TGTGCCAGCATTAGGACAGGGGTGGCTTTCTTT	CASIRTGVAFF
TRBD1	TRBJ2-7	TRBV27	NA	TGTGCCAGCAGGACGGGGACAGCTTACGAGCAGTACTTC	CASRTGTAYEQYF
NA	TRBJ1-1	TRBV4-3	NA	TGCGCCAGCAGCCACGCGTTTACTGGGAACACTGAAGCTTTCTTT	CASSHAFTGNTEAFF
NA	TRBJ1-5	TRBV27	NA	TGTGCCAGCAGCCCGGATATGGGCGATCAGCCCCAGCATTTT	CASSPDMGDQPQHF
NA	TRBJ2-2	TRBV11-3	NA	TGTGCCAGCAGCTTAGTATCCGGGAGATTGAACACCGGGGAGCTGTTTTTT	CASSLVSGRLNTGELFF
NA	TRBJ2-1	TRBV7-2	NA	TGTGCCAGCAGCCCTAGGGGGGGAGACTCTGAGCAGTTCTTC	CASSPRGGDSEQFF
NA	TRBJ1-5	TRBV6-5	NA	TGTGCCAGCAGTTACTCCGCGGTGTATAGCAATCAGCCCCAGCATTTT	CASSYSAVYSNQPQHF
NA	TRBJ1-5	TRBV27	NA	TGTGCCAGCAGTTACAGGGCTAATCAGCCCCAGCATTTT	CASSYRANQPQHF
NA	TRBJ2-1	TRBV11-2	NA	TGTGCCAGCAGCTTTCTACGACTTCCCAATGAGCAGTTCTTC	CASSFLRLPNEQFF
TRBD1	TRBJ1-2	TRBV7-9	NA	TGTGCCAGCACCGAGGGGGCGACAGGGGGCGCAGGCTACACCTTC	CASTEGATGGAGYTF
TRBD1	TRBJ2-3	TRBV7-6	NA	TGTGCCAGCAGCTTCCCAGGGGGCGCCCACACAGATACGCAGTATTTT	CASSFPGGAHTDTQYF
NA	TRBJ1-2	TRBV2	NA	TGTGCCAGCACAAAGGCGGGGCTGGATGGCTACACCTTC	CASTKAGLDGYTF
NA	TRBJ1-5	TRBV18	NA	TGTGCCAGCTCACCGGACAGCGGGGGCAATCAGCCCCAGCATTTT	CASSPDSGGNQPQHF